The source of this T cell receptor beta chain is a study of cytomegalovirus exposure and HLA in healthy donors. Only one count was recorded for this clone. Antigen unknown. It was with 60 Vbeta and 13 Jbeta primers that the PCR ran. The authors' processing: The count from a later analysis was some 76 million unique TCR beta chains, 9 million to 12 million of them shared. Clones were sequenced by immunoSEQ multiplex PCR, and TCRdb holds only the in-frame ones, with some missing. V and J calls and clone size come straight from that table; D and trimming were deduced from the DNA. The sample shows 150,000 to 200,000 clones, roughly 80% of them seen only once. Study-wide results and limits: Reports credit the classifier with highly specific, highly sensitive diagnosis of cytomegalovirus status. There were approximately 150 TCR beta chains listed as cytomegalovirus-associated.

CDR3 size: 16 residues. V lost 6 bases and J lost 5; bases outside the gene matches: 12. Germline values: CDR1 SNHLY, CDR2 FYNNEI. V usage is TRBV2 and J usage is TRBJ1-2; TRBD1 matches 10 bases. Sequencing was done on a sample of PBMCs. The origin of this receptor is a man in his forties in good health and CMV-seropositive. The CDR3: CASSQSTGGEVYGYTF. As DNA, the CDR3 is TGTGCCAGCAGCCAGTCGACAGGGGGCGAAGTTTATGGCTACACCTTC.